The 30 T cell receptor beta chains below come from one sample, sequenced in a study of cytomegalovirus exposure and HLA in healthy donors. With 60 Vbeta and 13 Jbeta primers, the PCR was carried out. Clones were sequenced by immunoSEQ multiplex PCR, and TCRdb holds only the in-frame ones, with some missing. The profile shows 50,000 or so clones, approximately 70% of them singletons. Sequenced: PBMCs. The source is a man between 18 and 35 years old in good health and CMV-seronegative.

Here the CDR3 reads CASSPETGVTYEQYF. DNA for the CDR3: TGTGCCAGCAGCCCCGAGACAGGGGTGACCTACGAGCAGTACTTC. The chain joins TRBV11-1 to TRBJ2-7; 8 nucleotides align to TRBD1. The CDR3 loop spans 15 amino acids. Trimming removed 5 bases from V and 2 bases from J; junction bases left unmatched: 8. Germline V gene sequence: CDR1 SGHAT, CDR2 FQDESV (reference sequence).

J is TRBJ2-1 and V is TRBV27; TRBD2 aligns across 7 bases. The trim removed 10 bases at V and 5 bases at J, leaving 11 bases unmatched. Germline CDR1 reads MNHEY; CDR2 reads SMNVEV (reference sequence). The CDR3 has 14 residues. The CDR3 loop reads CATRRERGHNEQFF. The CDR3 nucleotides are TGTGCCACCAGGCGGGAGAGGGGACACAATGAGCAGTTCTTC.

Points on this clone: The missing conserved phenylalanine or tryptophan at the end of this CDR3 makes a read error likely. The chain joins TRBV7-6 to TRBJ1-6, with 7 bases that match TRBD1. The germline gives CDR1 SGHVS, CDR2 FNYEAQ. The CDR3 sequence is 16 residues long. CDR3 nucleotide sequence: TGTGCCAGCAGCTTTCGGACAGGATCCTTTAATTCACCCCTCCACCTT. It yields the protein CASSFRTGSFNSPLHL.

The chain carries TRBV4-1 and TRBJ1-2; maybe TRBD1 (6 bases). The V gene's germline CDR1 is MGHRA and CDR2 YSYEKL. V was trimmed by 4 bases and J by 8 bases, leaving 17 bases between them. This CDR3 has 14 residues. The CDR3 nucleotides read TGCGCCAGCAGCCTAAGGACAGACTTATGGGGCTACACCTTC. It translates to CASSLRTDLWGYTF.

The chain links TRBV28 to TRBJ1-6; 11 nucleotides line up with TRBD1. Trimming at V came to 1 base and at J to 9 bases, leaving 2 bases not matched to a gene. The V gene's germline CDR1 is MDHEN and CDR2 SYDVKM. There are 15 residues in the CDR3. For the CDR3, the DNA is TGTGCCAGCAGTTTATATGGGACAGGGGGTTCACCCCTCCACTTT. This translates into CASSLYGTGGSPLHF.

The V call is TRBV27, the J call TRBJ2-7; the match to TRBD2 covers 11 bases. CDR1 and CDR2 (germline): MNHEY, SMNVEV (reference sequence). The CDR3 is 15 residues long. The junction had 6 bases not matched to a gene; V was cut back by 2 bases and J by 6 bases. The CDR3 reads CASSLRRLAGGEQYF. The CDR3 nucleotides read TGTGCCAGCAGTTTAAGGCGTCTAGCGGGAGGCGAGCAGTACTTC.

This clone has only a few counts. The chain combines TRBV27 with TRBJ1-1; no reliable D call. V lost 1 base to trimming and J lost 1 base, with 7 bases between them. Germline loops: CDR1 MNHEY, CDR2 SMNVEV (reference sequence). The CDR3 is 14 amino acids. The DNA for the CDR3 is TGTGCCAGCAGTTTATACAGTGGGAACACTGAAGCTTTCTTT. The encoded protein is CASSLYSGNTEAFF.

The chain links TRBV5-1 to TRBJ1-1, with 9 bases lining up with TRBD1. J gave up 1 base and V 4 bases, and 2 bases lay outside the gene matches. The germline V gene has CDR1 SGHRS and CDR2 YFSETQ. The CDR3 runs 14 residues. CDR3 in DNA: TGCGCCAGCAGCCGACAGGGGGAGAACACTGAAGCTTTCTTT. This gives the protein CASSRQGENTEAFF. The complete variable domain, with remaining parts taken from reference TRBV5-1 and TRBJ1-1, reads KAGVTQTPRYLIKTRGQQVTLSCSPISGHRSVSWYQQTPGQGLQFLFEYFSETQRNKGNFPGRFSGRQFSNSRSEMNVSTLELGDSALYLCASSRQGENTEAFFGQGTRLTVV.

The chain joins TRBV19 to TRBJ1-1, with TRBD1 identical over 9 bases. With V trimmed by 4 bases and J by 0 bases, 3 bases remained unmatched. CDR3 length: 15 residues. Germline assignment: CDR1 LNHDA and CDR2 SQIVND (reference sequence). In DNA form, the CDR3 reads TGTGCCAGTAGTACTTGGACAGGGGTGAACACTGAAGCTTTCTTT. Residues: CASSTWTGVNTEAFF.

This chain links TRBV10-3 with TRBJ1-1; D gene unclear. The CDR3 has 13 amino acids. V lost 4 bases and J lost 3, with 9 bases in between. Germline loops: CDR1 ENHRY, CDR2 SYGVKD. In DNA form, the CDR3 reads TGTGCCATCAGTGGAGGTACTTACACTGAAGCTTTCTTT. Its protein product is CAISGGTYTEAFF.

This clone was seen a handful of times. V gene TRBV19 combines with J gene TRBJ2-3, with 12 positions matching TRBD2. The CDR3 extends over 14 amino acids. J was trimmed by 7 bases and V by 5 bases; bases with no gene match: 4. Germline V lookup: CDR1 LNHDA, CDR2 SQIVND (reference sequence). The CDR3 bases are TGTGCCAGTAGTTCGGGACTAGCGGGCAATACGCAGTATTTT. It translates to CASSSGLAGNTQYF.

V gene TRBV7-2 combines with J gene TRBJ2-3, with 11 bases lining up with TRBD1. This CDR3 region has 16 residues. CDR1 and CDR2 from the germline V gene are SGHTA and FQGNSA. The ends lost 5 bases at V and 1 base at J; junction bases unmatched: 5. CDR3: CASSRGTGGRTDTQYF. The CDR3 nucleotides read TGTGCCAGCAGCCGGGGGACAGGGGGACGCACAGATACGCAGTATTTT.

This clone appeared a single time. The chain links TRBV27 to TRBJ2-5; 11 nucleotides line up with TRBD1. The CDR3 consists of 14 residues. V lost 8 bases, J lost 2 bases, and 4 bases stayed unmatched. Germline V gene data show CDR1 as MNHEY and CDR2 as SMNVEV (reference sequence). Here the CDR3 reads CASRTGGWQETQYF. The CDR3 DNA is TGTGCCAGCCGGACAGGGGGCTGGCAAGAGACCCAGTACTTC.

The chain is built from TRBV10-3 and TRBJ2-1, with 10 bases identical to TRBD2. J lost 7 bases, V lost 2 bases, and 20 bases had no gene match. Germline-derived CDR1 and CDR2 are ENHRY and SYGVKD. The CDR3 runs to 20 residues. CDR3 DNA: TGTGCCATCAGTGAGCTGACTTGGGGAAAAGCGGGAGGGTACGGAAATGAGCAGTTCTTC. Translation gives CAISELTWGKAGGYGNEQFF.

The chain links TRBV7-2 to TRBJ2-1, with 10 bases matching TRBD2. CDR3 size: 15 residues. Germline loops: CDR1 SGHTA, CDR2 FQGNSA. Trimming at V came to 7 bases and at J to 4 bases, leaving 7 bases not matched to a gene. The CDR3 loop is CASTQRGGRYNEQFF. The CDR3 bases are TGTGCCAGCACCCAGCGGGGGGGGAGGTACAATGAGCAGTTCTTC. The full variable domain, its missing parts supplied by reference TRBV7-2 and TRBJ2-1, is GAGVSQSPSNKVTEKGKDVELRCDPISGHTALYWYRQSLGQGLEFLIYFQGNSAPDKSGLPSDRFSAERTGGSVSTLTIQRTQQEDSAVYLCASTQRGGRYNEQFFGPGTRLTVL.

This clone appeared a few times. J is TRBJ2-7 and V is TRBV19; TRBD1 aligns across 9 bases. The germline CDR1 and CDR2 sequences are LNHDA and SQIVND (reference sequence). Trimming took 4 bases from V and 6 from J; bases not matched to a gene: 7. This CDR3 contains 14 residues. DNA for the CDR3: TGTGCCAGTAGTAGGACAGGGGAAGGGCTCGAGCAGTACTTC. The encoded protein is CASSRTGEGLEQYF.

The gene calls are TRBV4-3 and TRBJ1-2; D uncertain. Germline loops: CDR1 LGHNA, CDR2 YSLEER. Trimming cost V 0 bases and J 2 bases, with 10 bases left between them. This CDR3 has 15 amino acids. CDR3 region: CASSQDTAGNYGYTF. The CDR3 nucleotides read TGCGCCAGCAGCCAAGATACGGCAGGAAACTATGGCTACACCTTC.

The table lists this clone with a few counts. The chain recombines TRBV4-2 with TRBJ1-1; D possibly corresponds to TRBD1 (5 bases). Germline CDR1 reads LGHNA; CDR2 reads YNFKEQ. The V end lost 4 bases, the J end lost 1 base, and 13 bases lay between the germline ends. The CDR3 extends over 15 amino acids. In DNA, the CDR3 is TGTGCCAGCAGCCCACGAGGACAAACGAACACTGAAGCTTTCTTT. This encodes CASSPRGQTNTEAFF.

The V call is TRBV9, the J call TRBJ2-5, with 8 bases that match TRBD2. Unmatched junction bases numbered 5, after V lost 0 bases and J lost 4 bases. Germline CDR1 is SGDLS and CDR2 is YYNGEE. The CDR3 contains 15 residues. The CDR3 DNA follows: TGTGCCAGCAGCGTAGGAATGGCGGGAGGAGAGACCCAGTACTTC. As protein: CASSVGMAGGETQYF.

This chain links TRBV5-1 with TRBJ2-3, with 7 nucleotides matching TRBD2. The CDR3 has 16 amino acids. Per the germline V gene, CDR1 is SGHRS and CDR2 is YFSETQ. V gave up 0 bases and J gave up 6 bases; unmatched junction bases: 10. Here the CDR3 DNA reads TGCGCCAGCAGCTTGGTACCTGCGGGGAGGGAGGATACGCAGTATTTT. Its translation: CASSLVPAGREDTQYF.

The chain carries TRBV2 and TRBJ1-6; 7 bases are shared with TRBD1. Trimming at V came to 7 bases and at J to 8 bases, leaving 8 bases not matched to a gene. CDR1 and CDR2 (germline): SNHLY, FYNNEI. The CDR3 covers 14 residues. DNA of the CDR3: TGTGCCAGCATCGGACAGGCCGAGTATTCACCCCTCCACTTT. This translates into CASIGQAEYSPLHF.

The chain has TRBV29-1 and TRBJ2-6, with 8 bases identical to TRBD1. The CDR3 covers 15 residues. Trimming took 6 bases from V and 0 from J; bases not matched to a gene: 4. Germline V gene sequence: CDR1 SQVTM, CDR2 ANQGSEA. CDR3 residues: CSVGQGRSGANVLTF. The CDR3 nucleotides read TGCAGCGTAGGACAGGGACGCTCTGGGGCCAACGTCCTGACTTTC.

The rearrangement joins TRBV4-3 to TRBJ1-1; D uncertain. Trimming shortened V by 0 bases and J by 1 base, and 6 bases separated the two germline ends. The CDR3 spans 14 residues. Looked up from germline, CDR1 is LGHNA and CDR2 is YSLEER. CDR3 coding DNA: TGCGCCAGCAGCCAAGATTTGCGGAACACTGAAGCTTTCTTT. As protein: CASSQDLRNTEAFF.

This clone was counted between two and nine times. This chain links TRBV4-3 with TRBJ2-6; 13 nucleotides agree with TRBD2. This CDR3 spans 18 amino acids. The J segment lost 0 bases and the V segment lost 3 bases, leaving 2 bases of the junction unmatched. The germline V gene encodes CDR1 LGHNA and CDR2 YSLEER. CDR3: CASSHGLAGDSGANVLTF. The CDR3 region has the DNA TGCGCCAGCAGCCATGGACTAGCGGGGGACTCTGGGGCCAACGTCCTGACTTTC.

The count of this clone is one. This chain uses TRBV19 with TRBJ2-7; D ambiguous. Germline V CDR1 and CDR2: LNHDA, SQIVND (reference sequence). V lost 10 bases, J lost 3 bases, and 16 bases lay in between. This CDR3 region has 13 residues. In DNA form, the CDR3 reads TGTGCCACCAGTACCCTCGCCCTCTACGAGCAGTACTTC. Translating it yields CATSTLALYEQYF.

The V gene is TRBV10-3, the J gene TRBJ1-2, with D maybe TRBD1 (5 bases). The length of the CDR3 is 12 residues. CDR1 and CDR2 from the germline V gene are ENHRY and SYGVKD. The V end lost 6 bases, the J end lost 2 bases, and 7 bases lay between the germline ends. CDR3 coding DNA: TGTGCCATCAGGGACACGAACTATGGCTACACCTTC. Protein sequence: CAIRDTNYGYTF.

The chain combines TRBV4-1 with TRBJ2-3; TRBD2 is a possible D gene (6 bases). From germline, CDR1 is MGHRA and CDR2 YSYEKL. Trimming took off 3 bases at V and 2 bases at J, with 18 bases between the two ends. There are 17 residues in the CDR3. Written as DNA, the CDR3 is TGCGCCAGCAGCCATGATAATAAGCGGGCCACCACAGATACGCAGTATTTT. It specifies CASSHDNKRATTDTQYF.

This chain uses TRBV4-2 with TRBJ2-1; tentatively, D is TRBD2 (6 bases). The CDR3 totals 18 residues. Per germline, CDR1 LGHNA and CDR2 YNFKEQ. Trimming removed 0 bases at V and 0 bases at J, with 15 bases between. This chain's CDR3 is CASSQDLPSVSSYNEQFF. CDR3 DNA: TGTGCCAGCAGCCAAGATCTCCCTAGCGTTAGCTCCTACAATGAGCAGTTCTTC.

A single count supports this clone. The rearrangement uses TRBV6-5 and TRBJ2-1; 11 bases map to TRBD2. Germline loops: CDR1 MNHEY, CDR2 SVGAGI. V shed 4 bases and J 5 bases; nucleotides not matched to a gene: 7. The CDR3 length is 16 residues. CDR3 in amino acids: CASSSITSGSHNEQFF. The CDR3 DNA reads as TGTGCCAGCAGTTCCATCACTAGCGGGAGCCACAATGAGCAGTTCTTC.

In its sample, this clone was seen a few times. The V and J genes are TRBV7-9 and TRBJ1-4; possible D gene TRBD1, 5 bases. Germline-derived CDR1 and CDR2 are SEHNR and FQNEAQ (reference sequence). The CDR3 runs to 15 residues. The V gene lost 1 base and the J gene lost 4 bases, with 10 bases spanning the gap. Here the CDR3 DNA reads TGTGCCAGCAGCTTAGATTCGGGGGGTAATGAAAAACTGTTTTTT. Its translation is CASSLDSGGNEKLFF.